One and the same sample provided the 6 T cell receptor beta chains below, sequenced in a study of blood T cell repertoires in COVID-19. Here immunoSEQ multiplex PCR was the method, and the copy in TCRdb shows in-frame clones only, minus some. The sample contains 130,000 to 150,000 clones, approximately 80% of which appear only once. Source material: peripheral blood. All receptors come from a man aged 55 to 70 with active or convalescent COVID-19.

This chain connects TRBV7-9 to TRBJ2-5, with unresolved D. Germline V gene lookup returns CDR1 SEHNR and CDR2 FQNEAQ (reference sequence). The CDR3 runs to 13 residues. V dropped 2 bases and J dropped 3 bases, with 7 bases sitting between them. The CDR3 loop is CASSLSGEETQYF. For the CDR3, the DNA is TGTGCCAGCAGCTTAAGTGGAGAAGAGACCCAGTACTTC.

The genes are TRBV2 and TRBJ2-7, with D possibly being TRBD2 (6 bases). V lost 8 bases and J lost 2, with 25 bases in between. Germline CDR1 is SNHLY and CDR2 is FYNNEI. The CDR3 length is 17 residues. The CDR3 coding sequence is TGTGCCAGCTGGCTGGAAGCGCGGGACGGGGTCGCCTACGAGCAGTACTTC. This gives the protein CASWLEARDGVAYEQYF. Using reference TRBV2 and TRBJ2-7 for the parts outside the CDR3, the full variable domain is EPEVTQTPSHQVTQMGQEVILRCVPISNHLYFYWYRQILGQKVEFLVSFYNNEISEKSEIFDDQFSVERPDGSNFTLKIRSTKLEDSAMYFCASWLEARDGVAYEQYFGPGTRLTVT.

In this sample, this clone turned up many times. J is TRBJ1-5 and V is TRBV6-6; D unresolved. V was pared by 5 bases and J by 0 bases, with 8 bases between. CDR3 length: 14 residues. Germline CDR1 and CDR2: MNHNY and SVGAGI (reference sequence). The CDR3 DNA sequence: TGTGCCAGCAGTCGGAGGTATAGCAATCAGCCCCAGCATTTT. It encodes CASSRRYSNQPQHF.

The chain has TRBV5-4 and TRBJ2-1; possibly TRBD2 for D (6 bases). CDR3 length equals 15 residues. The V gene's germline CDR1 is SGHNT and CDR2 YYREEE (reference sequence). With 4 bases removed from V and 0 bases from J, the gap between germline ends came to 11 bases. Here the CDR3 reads CASSLSTSSYNEQFF. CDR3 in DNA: TGTGCCAGCAGCCTATCGACTAGCTCCTACAATGAGCAGTTCTTC.

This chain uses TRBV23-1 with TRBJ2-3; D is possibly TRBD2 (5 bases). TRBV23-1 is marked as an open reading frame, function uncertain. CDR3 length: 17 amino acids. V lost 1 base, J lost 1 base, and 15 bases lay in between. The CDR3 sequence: CASSQLRRPGGTDTQYF. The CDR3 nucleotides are TGCGCCAGCAGTCAATTGAGGCGCCCCGGGGGCACAGATACGCAGTATTTT.

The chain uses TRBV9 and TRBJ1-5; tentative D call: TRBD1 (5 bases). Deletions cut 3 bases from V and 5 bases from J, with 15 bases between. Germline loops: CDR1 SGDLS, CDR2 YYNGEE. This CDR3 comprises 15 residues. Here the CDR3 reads CASSADSTRDQPQHF. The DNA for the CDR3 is TGTGCCAGCAGCGCAGACAGCACTCGGGATCAGCCCCAGCATTTT. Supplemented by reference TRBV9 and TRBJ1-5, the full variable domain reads DSGVTQTPKHLITATGQRVTLRCSPRSGDLSVYWYQQSLDQGLQFLIQYYNGEERAKGNILERFSAQQFPDLHSELNLSSLELGDSALYFCASSADSTRDQPQHFGDGTRLSIL.